The TCR beta chain described here comes from a study of T cells after yellow fever vaccination. TCRdb reprocessed the 5' RACE reads with MiXCR, giving one entry per CDR3 protein. The sample has 250,000 or so distinct CDR3 sequences, about 3.9% seen once. This clonotype was observed many times. The ends lost 6 bases at V and 7 bases at J; junction bases unmatched: 10. This CDR3 region has 14 residues. Germline CDR1 and CDR2: DFQATT and SNEGSKA (reference sequence). The sequenced sample was PBMCs, obtained 15 days after the yellow fever booster vaccination. The sequence was collected from a man younger than 35 who received the YFV17D yellow fever vaccine. V is TRBV20-1 and J is TRBJ1-5; the match to TRBD1 covers 9 bases. CDR3: CSASPGQGDQPQHF. The CDR3 nucleotides read TGCAGTGCATCCCCGGGACAGGGAGACCAGCCCCAGCATTTT.